These 27 T cell receptor beta chains originate from one sample sequenced in a study of cytomegalovirus exposure and HLA in healthy donors. The PCR contained 60 Vbeta and 13 Jbeta primers. TCRdb's copy holds only in-frame clones and misses some; the assay was immunoSEQ multiplex PCR. The sample gives some 220,000 clones, 82% of which show up once; 0.55% to 0.7% is in the top ten. The sequenced sample was PBMCs. Receptor source: a woman aged 40 to 49 in good health and CMV-seronegative.

This clone has a single count. The chain couples TRBV7-8 to TRBJ2-7; a possible D gene is TRBD2 (7 bases). The CDR3 loop spans 15 amino acids. Trimming cost V 5 bases and J 4 bases, with 18 bases left between them. Germline values: CDR1 SGHVS, CDR2 FQNEAQ. DNA for the CDR3: TGTGCCAGCAGCCCAAAGGGGGTCGGGGGGTACGAGCAGTACTTC. It codes for CASSPKGVGGYEQYF.

The CDR3 here is CASSLEGAGGNTIYF. DNA for the CDR3: TGTGCCAGCAGCTTAGAGGGGGCTGGGGGAAACACCATATATTTT. This chain uses TRBV7-2 with TRBJ1-3, with 7 bases matching TRBD1. The V and J ends lost 1 base and 4 bases, in that order; junction bases with no gene match: 4. Germline V CDR1 and CDR2: SGHTA, FQGNSA. The CDR3 extends over 15 amino acids.

This chain links TRBV15 with TRBJ2-7; 7 bases map to TRBD1. The germline V gene has CDR1 LNHNV and CDR2 YYDKDF (reference sequence). Losses at the gene ends were 3 bases for V and 6 bases for J; bases not matched to a gene: 11. The CDR3 totals 15 residues. The CDR3 region is CATSRDRSVGSEQYF. The CDR3 DNA is TGTGCCACCAGCAGGGACAGGTCGGTTGGGAGCGAGCAGTACTTC. Together with reference TRBV15 and TRBJ2-7, the CDR3 gives the full variable domain: DAMVIQNPRYQVTQFGKPVTLSCSQTLNHNVMYWYQQKSSQAPKLLFHYYDKDFNNEADTPDNFQSRRPNTSFCFLDIRSPGLGDTAMYLCATSRDRSVGSEQYFGPGTRLTVT.

The V and J genes are TRBV18 and TRBJ1-5; TRBD1 aligns across 12 bases. V shed 4 bases, J shed 2 bases, and the junction held 9 bases outside the gene matches. CDR1 and CDR2 (germline): KGHSH, LQKENI. The CDR3 loop spans 18 amino acids. The CDR3 loop reads CASSRAGTGGWGNQPQHF. The CDR3, as DNA: TGTGCCAGCTCACGGGCCGGGACAGGGGGCTGGGGCAATCAGCCCCAGCATTTT.

This clone showed up just a few times. The chain is built from TRBV2 and TRBJ2-6, with 7 nucleotides matching TRBD2. Germline V CDR1 and CDR2: SNHLY, FYNNEI. The V gene end was trimmed by 7 bases and the J gene end by 0 bases; junction bases not matched to a gene: 3. CDR3 length: 15 amino acids. In DNA form, the CDR3 reads TGTGCCAGCATGGGGGGGAGCTCTGGGGCCAACGTCCTGACTTTC. This gives the protein CASMGGSSGANVLTF.

The chain recombines TRBV19 with TRBJ2-2; 9 bases agree with TRBD1. The CDR3 length is 15 residues. Trimming took 8 bases from V and 3 from J; bases not matched to a gene: 7. Germline lookup yields CDR1 LNHDA and CDR2 SQIVND (reference sequence). The CDR3 reads CASLYTGGDTGELFF. The CDR3 nucleotides read TGTGCCAGTTTATATACAGGGGGCGACACCGGGGAGCTGTTTTTT.

This clone was observed at least ten times. J is TRBJ1-6 and V is TRBV5-6, with no clear D. The CDR3 consists of 14 residues. In germline, CDR1 is SGHDT, CDR2 YYEEEE. The V end lost 4 bases, the J end lost 7 bases, and 12 bases lay between the germline ends. The CDR3 loop reads CASSLPDPNSPLHF. The CDR3 DNA sequence: TGTGCCAGCAGCCTACCCGATCCCAATTCACCCCTCCACTTT.

This clone was seen only a few times. The chain uses TRBV6-5 and TRBJ1-1; unclear D gene. V gave up 8 bases and J gave up 4 bases, with 8 bases separating them. This CDR3 contains 11 residues. CDR1 is MNHEY and CDR2 is SVGAGI in the germline V gene. CDR3 DNA: TGTGCCAGCCTCGGGTTCACTGAAGCTTTCTTT. Its translation is CASLGFTEAFF.

This rearrangement joins TRBV12-5 to TRBJ2-1; D may be TRBD2 (5 bases). Germline values: CDR1 LGHNT, CDR2 FRNRAP. Trimming took off 6 bases at V and 5 bases at J, with 14 bases between the two ends. CDR3 length equals 14 residues. The CDR3 here is CASGSRLTHNEQFF. The CDR3 coding sequence is TGTGCTAGTGGGTCCAGACTAACCCACAATGAGCAGTTCTTC.

V is TRBV15 and J is TRBJ2-1; perhaps TRBD1 as D (6 bases). The V gene's germline CDR1 is LNHNV and CDR2 YYDKDF (reference sequence). This CDR3 comprises 15 residues. V lost 5 bases to trimming and J lost 8 bases, with 19 bases between them. As DNA, the CDR3 is TGTGCCACCAGCCCGACTCCAAACAGGGTCCATGAGCAGTTCTTC. It yields the protein CATSPTPNRVHEQFF.

The chain employs TRBV18 and TRBJ2-6; a weak D match, TRBD2 (6 bases). CDR3 length: 17 amino acids. The V end lost 5 bases, the J end lost 2 bases, and 16 bases lay between the germline ends. Germline V gene data show CDR1 as KGHSH and CDR2 as LQKENI. The CDR3 sequence is CASSAAGGETGANVLTF. The DNA for the CDR3 is TGTGCCAGCTCAGCCGCTGGAGGGGAAACTGGGGCCAACGTCCTGACTTTC.

The chain links TRBV2 to TRBJ1-6; the match to TRBD1 covers 9 bases. There are 17 residues in the CDR3. The germline CDR1 and CDR2 sequences are SNHLY and FYNNEI. V shed 7 bases and J 0 bases; nucleotides not matched to a gene: 7. The DNA of the CDR3 is TGTGCCAGCACCCGGGACAGGGCAAGCTCCTATAATTCACCCCTCCACTTT. As protein: CASTRDRASSYNSPLHF.

V gene TRBV4-3 combines with J gene TRBJ1-2; 7 nucleotides line up with TRBD1. Trimming removed 0 bases from V and 2 bases from J; junction bases left unmatched: 3. Germline V gene data show CDR1 as LGHNA and CDR2 as YSLEER. The CDR3 consists of 15 residues. The CDR3 is CASSQDRGGNYGYTF. The CDR3 DNA follows: TGCGCCAGCAGCCAAGATCGAGGGGGCAACTATGGCTACACCTTC.

The chain carries TRBV9 and TRBJ2-5; D is possibly TRBD1 (6 bases). The assigned J gene may be wrong: the sequence end matches TRBJ2-7 better. The CDR3 contains 16 residues. Looked up from germline, CDR1 is SGDLS and CDR2 is YYNGEE. The CDR3 DNA sequence: TGTGCCAGCAGCGTAGGTTGGTTTGGCAGGGGACGCGAGCAGTACTTC. Encoded protein: CASSVGWFGRGREQYF.

V usage is TRBV28 and J usage is TRBJ1-1, with D unclear. The CDR3 extends over 13 amino acids. Germline CDR1 is MDHEN and CDR2 is SYDVKM. Trimming stripped 5 bases from V and 1 base from J, with 8 bases between. CDR3 nucleotide sequence: TGTGCCAGCAGTGCCTTAGCGAACACTGAAGCTTTCTTT. Translation gives CASSALANTEAFF.

This clone was observed a few times. J is TRBJ1-2 and V is TRBV19; 9 bases are a match to TRBD1. The CDR3 extends over 13 amino acids. V lost 4 bases and J lost 5; bases outside the gene matches: 2. CDR1 and CDR2 from the germline V gene are LNHDA and SQIVND (reference sequence). CDR3 sequence reads: CASSTDRGYGYTF. The DNA of the CDR3 is TGTGCCAGTAGTACGGACAGGGGTTATGGCTACACCTTC.

V and J are TRBV6-4 and TRBJ1-5; a possible D gene is TRBD1 (6 bases). In germline, CDR1 is MRHNA, CDR2 SNTAGT. This CDR3 has 14 amino acids. The germline V and J ends were trimmed by 4 bases and 4 bases, with 11 bases remaining between them. The CDR3: CASSARTDNQPQHF. The CDR3 DNA sequence: TGTGCCAGCAGTGCCCGGACAGATAATCAGCCCCAGCATTTT.

The gene calls are TRBV27 and TRBJ2-7; D is perhaps TRBD1 (6 bases). CDR3 length: 16 residues. Trimming shortened V by 5 bases and J by 3 bases, and 20 bases separated the two germline ends. From germline, CDR1 is MNHEY and CDR2 SMNVEV (reference sequence). The CDR3 is CASSPSGTRNYYEQYF. CDR3 bases: TGTGCCAGCAGTCCATCCGGGACACGGAATTACTACGAGCAGTACTTC.

The J gene is TRBJ1-2, the V gene TRBV5-4, with a tentative D call TRBD1 (6 bases). Trimming stripped 4 bases from V and 0 bases from J, with 10 bases between. The CDR3 spans 14 residues. The germline gives CDR1 SGHNT, CDR2 YYREEE (reference sequence). CDR3: CASSTGHSNYGYTF. In DNA form, the CDR3 reads TGTGCCAGCAGCACGGGACACTCTAACTATGGCTACACCTTC.

J is TRBJ2-1 and V is TRBV2; TRBD2 aligns across 14 bases. Germline-derived CDR1 and CDR2 are SNHLY and FYNNEI. Losses at the gene ends were 2 bases for V and 5 bases for J; bases not matched to a gene: 2. The CDR3 contains 16 residues. Here the CDR3 reads CASSEKGLAGDNEQFF. The CDR3 DNA reads TGTGCCAGCAGTGAAAAGGGACTAGCGGGGGACAATGAGCAGTTCTTC.

This clone was detected once. V gene TRBV9 combines with J gene TRBJ1-5; D gene unclear. Trimming left V 0 bases short and J 3 bases short, with 4 bases between. CDR1 and CDR2 from the germline V gene are SGDLS and YYNGEE. The length of the CDR3 is 13 residues. CDR3 residues: CASSVGPNQPQHF. The CDR3 region has the DNA TGTGCCAGCAGCGTAGGGCCCAATCAGCCCCAGCATTTT.

Only a few counts were recorded for this clone. This chain links TRBV27 with TRBJ1-5, with a weak D call TRBD1 (6 bases). The CDR3 is made up of 15 amino acids. Trimming cost V 10 bases and J 0 bases, with 16 bases left between them. Germline V gives CDR1 MNHEY, CDR2 SMNVEV (reference sequence). CDR3 sequence: CATRRGGHSNQPQHF. DNA for the CDR3: TGTGCCACTCGTAGGGGGGGCCATAGCAATCAGCCCCAGCATTTT.

The CDR3 DNA follows: TGTGCCTGGAGTGTAGACAGCTTCTCTGGAAACACCATATATTTT. As protein: CAWSVDSFSGNTIYF. The chain has TRBV30 and TRBJ1-3, with D possibly TRBD1 on 5 matching bases. This CDR3 has 15 residues. V shed 0 bases and J shed 0 bases, with 9 bases lying between them. Germline CDR1 is GTSNPN and CDR2 is SVGIG (reference sequence).

This sequence joins TRBV5-1 and TRBJ1-3; unclear D gene. V lost 4 bases, J lost 0 bases, and 8 bases lay in between. Looked up from germline, CDR1 is SGHRS and CDR2 is YFSETQ. The CDR3 length is 14 residues. CDR3 sequence: CASSPTSSGNTIYF. CDR3 DNA: TGCGCCAGCAGCCCTACCTCCTCTGGAAACACCATATATTTT.

The gene calls are TRBV11-2 and TRBJ2-1; D may be TRBD2 (6 bases). V lost 3 bases, J lost 4 bases, and 19 bases lay in between. This CDR3 is built from 17 residues. The germline CDR1 and CDR2 sequences are SGHAT and FQNNGV. The chain's CDR3 is CASSFSVREHIYNEQFF. CDR3 DNA: TGTGCCAGCAGCTTCTCGGTCCGGGAGCACATATACAATGAGCAGTTCTTC.

The chain couples TRBV19 to TRBJ2-7; D is possibly TRBD1 (6 bases). CDR3 length: 14 amino acids. Trimming cost V 7 bases and J 1 base, with 14 bases left between them. Germline V gives CDR1 LNHDA, CDR2 SQIVND (reference sequence). CDR3 sequence (DNA): TGTGCCAGTAAGAACAGGGCCCAATCCTACGAGCAGTACTTC. Encoded protein: CASKNRAQSYEQYF.

In its sample, this clone was seen once. The chain recombines TRBV10-3 with TRBJ2-5; no definite D call. The ends were cut back, 3 bases at V and 5 bases at J, with 4 bases in the middle. Germline V lookup: CDR1 ENHRY, CDR2 SYGVKD. This CDR3 has 11 residues. In DNA form, the CDR3 reads TGTGCCATCAGTGACAGGGAGACCCAGTACTTC. Protein: CAISDRETQYF.